These 4 T cell receptor beta chains came from one sample sequenced in a study of beta chain features in type 1 diabetes. Study-wide results and caveats: In all four CD4+ subsets, TCRB CDR3 length was significantly, moderately reduced in type 1 diabetes.

These TCRs' antigens remain unknown. The authors reverse transcribed all of the isolated RNA, so sequencing captured expressed TCRB transcripts. The data were produced by immunoSEQ multiplex PCR, yet TCRdb's version contains in-frame clones alone and is incomplete. The data contain some 250,000 clones, approximately 13% of them singletons. The sequenced sample was naive CD4+ T cells from blood. These receptors came from a man aged 25-45 years with type 1 diabetes.

This clone was seen a handful of times. The J gene is TRBJ2-2, the V gene TRBV7-2; TRBD2 matches 9 bases. The CDR3 totals 17 residues. V lost 2 bases, J lost 1 base, and 5 bases stayed unmatched. CDR1 and CDR2 from the germline V gene are SGHTA and FQGNSA. In DNA, the CDR3 is TGTGCCAGCAGCTTACTTCGACTAGCGGTGAACACCGGGGAGCTGTTTTTT. Encoded protein: CASSLLRLAVNTGELFF.

This clone was counted between two and nine times. V is TRBV5-1 and J is TRBJ2-7; maybe TRBD2 (6 bases). CDR1 is SGHRS, CDR2 YFSETQ, per germline. Between the trimmed V and J ends, which lost 1 base and 0 bases, there was a span of 14 bases. The CDR3 consists of 16 residues. The DNA for the CDR3 is TGCGCCAGCAGCTTGTCGAGCGGGTCCAGCTCCTACGAGCAGTACTTC. This codes for CASSLSSGSSSYEQYF.

This clone was observed a handful of times. The gene calls are TRBV6-6 and TRBJ2-1; D is unresolved. Per the germline V gene, CDR1 is MNHNY and CDR2 is SVGAGI (reference sequence). The CDR3 runs to 14 residues. V lost 0 bases and J lost 4, with 7 bases in between. The CDR3 DNA reads TGTGCCAGCAGTTACTCTCTTCAGTACAATGAGCAGTTCTTC. Translation gives CASSYSLQYNEQFF.

CDR3 region: CASSQDSYNEQFF. The CDR3 DNA sequence: TGTGCCAGCAGCCAGGACAGCTACAATGAGCAGTTCTTC. The rearrangement uses TRBV2 and TRBJ2-1; possible D gene TRBD1, 6 bases. V shed 6 bases and J shed 3 bases, with 9 bases lying between them. There are 13 residues in the CDR3. CDR1 and CDR2 from the germline V gene are SNHLY and FYNNEI.